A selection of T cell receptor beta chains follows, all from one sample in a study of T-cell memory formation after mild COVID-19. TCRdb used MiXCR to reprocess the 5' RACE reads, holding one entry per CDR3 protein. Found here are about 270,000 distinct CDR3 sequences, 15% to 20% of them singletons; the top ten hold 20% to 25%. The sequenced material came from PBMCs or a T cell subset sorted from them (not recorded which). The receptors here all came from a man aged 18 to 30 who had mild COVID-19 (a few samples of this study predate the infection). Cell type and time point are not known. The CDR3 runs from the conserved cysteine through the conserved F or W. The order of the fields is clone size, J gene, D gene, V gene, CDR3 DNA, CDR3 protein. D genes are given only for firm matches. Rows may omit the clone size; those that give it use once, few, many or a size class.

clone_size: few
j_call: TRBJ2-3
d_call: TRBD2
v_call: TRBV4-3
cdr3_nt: TGCGCCAGCAGCCAAGTGGCTAGCGGAACCACAGATACGCAGTATTTT
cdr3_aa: CASSQVASGTTDTQYF

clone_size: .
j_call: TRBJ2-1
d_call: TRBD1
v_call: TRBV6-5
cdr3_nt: TGTGCCAGCGCACCCGGGACAGCGTACTACAATGAGCAGTTCTTC
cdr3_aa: CASAPGTAYYNEQFF

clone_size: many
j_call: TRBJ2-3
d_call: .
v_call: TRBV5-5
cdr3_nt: TGTGCCAGCAGCATACCTCGGGGGACCACAGATACGCAGTATTTT
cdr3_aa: CASSIPRGTTDTQYF

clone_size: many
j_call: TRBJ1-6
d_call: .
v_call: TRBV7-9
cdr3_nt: TGTGCCAGCAGCTTAGAATCTTCTTCACCCCTCCACTTT
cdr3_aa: CASSLESSSPLHF

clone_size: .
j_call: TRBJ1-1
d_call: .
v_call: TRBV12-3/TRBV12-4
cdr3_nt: TGTGACAGCAGTTTCAACAGGGAACGCACTGAAGCTTTCTTT
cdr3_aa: CDSSFNRERTEAFF

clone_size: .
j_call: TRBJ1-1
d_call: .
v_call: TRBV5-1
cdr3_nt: TGCGCCAGCCAAAACCAGGGTGACACTGAAGCTTTCTTT
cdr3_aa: CASQNQGDTEAFF

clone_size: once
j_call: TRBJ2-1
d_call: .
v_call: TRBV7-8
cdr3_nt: TGTGCCAGCAGCATAGGCTTTAGCTCCTACAATGAGCAGTTCTTC
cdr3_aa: CASSIGFSSYNEQFF

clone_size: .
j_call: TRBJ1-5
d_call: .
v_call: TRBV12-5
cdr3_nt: TGTGCTAGTGGACCCGGGGGGTCACGTATTCAGCCCCAGCATTTT
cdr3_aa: CASGPGGSRIQPQHF

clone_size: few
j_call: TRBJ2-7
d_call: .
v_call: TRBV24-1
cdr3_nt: TGTGCCACCAGTAAGGGTCAGGGGTTACAGCAGTACTTC
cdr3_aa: CATSKGQGLQQYF

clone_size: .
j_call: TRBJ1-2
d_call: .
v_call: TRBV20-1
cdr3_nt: TGCAGTGCTAGAGATCCGGCAGGGCCGGGCGGCTACACCTTC
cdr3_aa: CSARDPAGPGGYTF

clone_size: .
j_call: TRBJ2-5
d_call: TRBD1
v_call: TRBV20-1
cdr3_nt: TGCAGTGCTCCTAAGGGGACAGAGCAAGAGACCCAGTACTTC
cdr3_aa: CSAPKGTEQETQYF

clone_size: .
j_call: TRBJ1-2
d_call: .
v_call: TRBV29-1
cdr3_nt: TGCAGCGTTGGATTAACCGAGCCGTATGGCTACACCTTC
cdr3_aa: CSVGLTEPYGYTF

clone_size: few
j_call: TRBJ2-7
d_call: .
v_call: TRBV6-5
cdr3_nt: TGTGCCAGCCGCCTCGGGGGCTCCTACGAGCAGTACTTC
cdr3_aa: CASRLGGSYEQYF

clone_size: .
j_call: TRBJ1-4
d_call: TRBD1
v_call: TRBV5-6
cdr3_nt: TGTGCCAGCAGCTCAACAGGGACAGGCCGGATCGCAACTAATGAAAAACTGTTTTTT
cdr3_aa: CASSSTGTGRIATNEKLFF

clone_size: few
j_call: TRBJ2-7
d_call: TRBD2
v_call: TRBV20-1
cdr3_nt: TGCAGTGCTAGAGCTGGTAGCGGGGTCTACGAGCAGTACTTC
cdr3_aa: CSARAGSGVYEQYF

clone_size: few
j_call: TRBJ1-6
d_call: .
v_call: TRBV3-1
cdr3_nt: TGTGCCAGCAGCCAAGGTGGCAGCAGCTCACCCCTCCACTTT
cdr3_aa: CASSQGGSSSPLHF

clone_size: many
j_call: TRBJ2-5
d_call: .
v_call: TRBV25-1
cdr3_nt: TGTGCCAGCAGGCGAGAGACCCAGTACTTC
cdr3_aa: CASRRETQYF

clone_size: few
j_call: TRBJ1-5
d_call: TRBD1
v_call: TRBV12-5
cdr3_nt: TGTGCTAGTGGGTCCGGGACAGGGGCTCAGCCCCAGCATTTT
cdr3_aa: CASGSGTGAQPQHF

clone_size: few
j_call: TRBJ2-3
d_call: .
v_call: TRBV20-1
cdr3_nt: TGCAGCCCTGGTGGGGGTAAAGATACGCAGTATTTT
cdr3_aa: CSPGGGKDTQYF

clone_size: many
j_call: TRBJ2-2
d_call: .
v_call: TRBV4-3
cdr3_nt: TGCGCCAGCAGCCAAGTCCCAGGGGACACCGGGGAGCTGTTTTTT
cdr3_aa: CASSQVPGDTGELFF

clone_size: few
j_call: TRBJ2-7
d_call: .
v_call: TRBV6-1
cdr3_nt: TGTGCCAGCAGTGAAGCAGGGGCAGGCAACTCCTACGAGCAGTACTTC
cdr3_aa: CASSEAGAGNSYEQYF

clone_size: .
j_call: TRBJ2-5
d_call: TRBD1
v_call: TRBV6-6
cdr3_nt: TGTGCCAGCAGTTACTCCCAGGGGGTTAAAGAGACCCAGTACTTC
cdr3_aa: CASSYSQGVKETQYF

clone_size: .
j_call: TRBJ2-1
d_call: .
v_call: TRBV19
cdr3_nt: TGTGCCACCAATTCAAATGCAGTGGGGAATGAGCAGTTCTTC
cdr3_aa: CATNSNAVGNEQFF

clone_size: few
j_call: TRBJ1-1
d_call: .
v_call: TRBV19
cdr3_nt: TGTGCCAGTAGGTACAGGGCGGGCACTGAAGCTTTCTTT
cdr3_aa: CASRYRAGTEAFF

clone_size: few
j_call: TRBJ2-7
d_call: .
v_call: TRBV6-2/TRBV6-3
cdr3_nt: TGTGCCAGCACCCCGAATCCGAGGGGCGAGCAGTACTTC
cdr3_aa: CASTPNPRGEQYF

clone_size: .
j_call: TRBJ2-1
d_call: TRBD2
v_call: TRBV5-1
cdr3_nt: TGCGCCAGCAGCTTCGGGACTAGCGGCTGGAATGAGCAGTTCTTC
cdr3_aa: CASSFGTSGWNEQFF

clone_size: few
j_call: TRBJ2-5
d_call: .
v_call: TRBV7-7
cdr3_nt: TGTGCTAGCAGCTTAGACGGCACCCACGCGCCCCAGTACTTC
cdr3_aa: CASSLDGTHAPQYF

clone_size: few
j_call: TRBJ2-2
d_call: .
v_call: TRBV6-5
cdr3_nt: TGTGCCAGCAGTTACTACGGTAGCATAGGCACCGGGGAGCTGTTTTTT
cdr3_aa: CASSYYGSIGTGELFF

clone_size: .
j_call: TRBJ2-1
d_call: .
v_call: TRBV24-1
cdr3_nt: TGTGCCACCAGTGATACACTCCGGCAGCCCTCCACCTCCTACAATGAGCAGTTCTTC
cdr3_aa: CATSDTLRQPSTSYNEQFF

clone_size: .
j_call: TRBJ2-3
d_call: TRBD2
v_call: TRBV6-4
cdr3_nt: TGTGCCAGCAGTGACGGGACTAGCGGGGCCACAGATACGCAGTATTTT
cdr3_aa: CASSDGTSGATDTQYF

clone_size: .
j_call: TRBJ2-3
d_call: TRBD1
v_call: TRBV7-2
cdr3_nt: TGTGCCAGCAGCTTCCCGTCGGAGGGCAGGGGGCATAAAGATACGCAGTATTTT
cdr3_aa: CASSFPSEGRGHKDTQYF

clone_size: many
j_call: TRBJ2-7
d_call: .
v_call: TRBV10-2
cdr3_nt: TGCGCCAGCAGTGAGTCGGCGCGACGGTGGAACTACGAGCAGTACTTC
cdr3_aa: CASSESARRWNYEQYF

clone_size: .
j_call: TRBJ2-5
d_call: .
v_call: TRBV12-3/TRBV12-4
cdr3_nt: TGTGCCAGCAGCTCTAACAGGGCCCAGTACTTC
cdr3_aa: CASSSNRAQYF

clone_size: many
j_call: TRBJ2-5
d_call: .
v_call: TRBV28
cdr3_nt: TGTGCCAGCAACTTCCAAGCCCGAGAGACCCAGTACTTC
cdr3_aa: CASNFQARETQYF

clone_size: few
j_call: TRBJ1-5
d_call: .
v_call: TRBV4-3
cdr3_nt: TGCGCCAGCAGCCAAGATCTCAGGAGGACGAATCAGCCCCAGCATTTT
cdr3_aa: CASSQDLRRTNQPQHF

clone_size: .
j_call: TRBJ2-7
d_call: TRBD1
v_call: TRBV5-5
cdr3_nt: TGTGCCAGCAGCTTGGGGGCAGGGGGAACCTACGAGCAGTACTTC
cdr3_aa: CASSLGAGGTYEQYF

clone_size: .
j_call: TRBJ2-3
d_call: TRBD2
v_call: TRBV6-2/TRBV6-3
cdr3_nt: TGTGCCAGCAGTTACCCGACTAGCGGGGGGCCCACAGATACGCAGTATTTT
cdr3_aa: CASSYPTSGGPTDTQYF

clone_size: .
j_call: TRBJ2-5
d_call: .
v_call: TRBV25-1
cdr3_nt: TGTGCCAGCAAAGGTTGGGGGGCCGGGGAAGAGACCCAGTACTTC
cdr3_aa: CASKGWGAGEETQYF

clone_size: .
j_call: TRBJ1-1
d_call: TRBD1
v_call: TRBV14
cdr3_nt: TGTGCCAGCAGCCAAGTCACAGGACAGGTTGATACTGAAGCTTTCTTT
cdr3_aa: CASSQVTGQVDTEAFF

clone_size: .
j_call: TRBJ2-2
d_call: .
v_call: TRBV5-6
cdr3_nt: TGTGCCAGCAGCTTTGGCCAGGGGAACCGGGAGCTGTTTTTT
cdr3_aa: CASSFGQGNRELFF

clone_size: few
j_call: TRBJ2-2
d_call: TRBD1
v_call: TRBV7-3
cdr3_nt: TGTGCCAGCAGCCTGCTTGGGACAGGGAGGACCGGGGAGCTGTTTTTT
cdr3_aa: CASSLLGTGRTGELFF

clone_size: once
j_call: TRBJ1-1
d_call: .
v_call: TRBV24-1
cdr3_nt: TGTGCCACCAGAATACTTAGGAACACTGAAGCTTTCTTT
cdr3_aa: CATRILRNTEAFF